This T cell receptor beta chain was obtained from a study of cytomegalovirus exposure and HLA in healthy donors. The study, taken as a whole, reports: A link between a missense DCLRE1C variant and TCR beta V- and J-gene trimming emerged from a later analysis. Earlier findings revealed that most TCR beta V segments proved productive either about 87% or about 30% of the time. A later analysis found most CMV-associated TCR beta chains apparently HLA-restricted.

The study sampled nominally healthy donors, though unrecorded immune exposures were likely. Trimming cost V 0 bases and J 8 bases, with 8 bases left between them. The CDR3 contains 13 residues. Germline CDR1 and CDR2: SEHNR and FQNEAQ (reference sequence). Researchers ran the PCR with 60 Vbeta and 13 Jbeta primers. The protocol was immunoSEQ multiplex PCR, while the TCRdb copy is restricted to in-frame clones and leaves out a portion. The table records under 150,000 clones, under 90% of them present only once. In the case of this clone: Its antigen is not known.

Sequencing input: PBMCs. The sequence derives from a male donor in good health and CMV-seronegative. The rearrangement joins TRBV7-9 to TRBJ2-1, with D tentatively TRBD2 (6 bases). The CDR3 loop reads CASSLAGGDEQFF. The CDR3 DNA is TGTGCCAGCAGCTTAGCCGGGGGAGATGAGCAGTTCTTC.